This T cell receptor beta chain was sequenced for a study of T cell changes during pregnancy in multiple sclerosis. Sequencing was performed with immunoSEQ multiplex PCR; in TCRdb, only in-frame clones are kept and a portion is missing. Of approximately 30,000 clones in the sample, about nine tenths were seen once. The sequencing here drew on CD8+ T cells from peripheral blood mononuclear cells, taken in the first trimester of pregnancy. This receptor was obtained from a female donor with multiple sclerosis, enrolled in a pregnancy study.

This chain's CDR3 is CASTETASPYNEQFF. Written as DNA, the CDR3 is TGTGCCAGTACTGAGACAGCATCCCCCTACAATGAGCAGTTCTTC. The chain joins TRBV19 to TRBJ2-1; the D gene is possibly TRBD1 (5 bases). Germline CDR1 is LNHDA and CDR2 is SQIVND (reference sequence). The V end lost 7 bases, the J end lost 2 bases, and 15 bases lay between the germline ends. The CDR3 is 15 amino acids.